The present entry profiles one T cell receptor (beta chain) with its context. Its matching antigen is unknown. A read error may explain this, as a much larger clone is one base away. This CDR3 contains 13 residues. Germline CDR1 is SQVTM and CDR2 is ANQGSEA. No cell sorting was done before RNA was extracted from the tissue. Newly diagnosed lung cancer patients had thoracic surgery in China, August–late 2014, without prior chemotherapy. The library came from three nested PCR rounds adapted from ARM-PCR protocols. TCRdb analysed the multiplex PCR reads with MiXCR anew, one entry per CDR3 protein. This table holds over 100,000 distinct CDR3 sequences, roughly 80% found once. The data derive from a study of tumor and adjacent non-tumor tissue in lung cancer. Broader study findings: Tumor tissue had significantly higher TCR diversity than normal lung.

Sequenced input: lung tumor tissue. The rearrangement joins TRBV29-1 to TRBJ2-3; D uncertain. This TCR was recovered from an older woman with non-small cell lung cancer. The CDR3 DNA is TGCAGCACAAGTGGAGCTGCCACAGATACGCGGTATTTT. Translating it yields CSTSGAATDTRYF.